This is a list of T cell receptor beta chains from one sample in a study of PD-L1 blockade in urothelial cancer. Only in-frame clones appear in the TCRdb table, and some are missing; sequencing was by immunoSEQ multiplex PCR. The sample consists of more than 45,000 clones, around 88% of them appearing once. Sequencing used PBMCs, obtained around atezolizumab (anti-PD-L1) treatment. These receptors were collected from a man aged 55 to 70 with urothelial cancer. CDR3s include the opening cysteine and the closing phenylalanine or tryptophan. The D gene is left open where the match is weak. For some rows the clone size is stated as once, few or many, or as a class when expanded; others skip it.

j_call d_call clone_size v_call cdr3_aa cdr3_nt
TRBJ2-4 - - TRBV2 CASSTGGLAKNIQYF TGTGCCAGCAGTACTGGCGGGCTCGCCAAAAACATTCAGTACTTC
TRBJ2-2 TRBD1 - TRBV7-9 CASSQRGTGGAPGELFF TGTGCCAGCAGCCAAAGAGGGACAGGGGGCGCCCCAGGGGAGCTGTTTTTT
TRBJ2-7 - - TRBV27 CASSLSVSPSSYEQYF TGTGCCAGCAGTTTATCCGTAAGTCCTAGCTCCTACGAGCAGTACTTC
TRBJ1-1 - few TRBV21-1 CASSKVGGNTEAFF TGTGCCAGCAGCAAAGTAGGGGGAAACACTGAAGCTTTCTTT
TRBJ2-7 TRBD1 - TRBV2 CASKPQTGGSYEQYF TGTGCCAGTAAACCACAGACAGGGGGGTCATACGAGCAGTACTTC
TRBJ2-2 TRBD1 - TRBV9 CASSPRGQGSVDTGELFF TGTGCCAGCAGCCCCCGCGGACAGGGTTCGGTCGACACCGGGGAGCTGTTTTTT
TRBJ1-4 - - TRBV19 CASSSDNGSNEKLFF TGTGCCAGTAGTTCGGACAACGGATCTAATGAAAAACTGTTTTTT
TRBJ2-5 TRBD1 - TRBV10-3 CATRTGVYQETQYF TGTGCCACCCGGACAGGAGTGTACCAAGAGACCCAGTACTTC
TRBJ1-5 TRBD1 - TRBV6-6 CASSRDRANQPQHF TGTGCCAGCAGCAGGGACAGGGCGAATCAGCCCCAGCATTTT
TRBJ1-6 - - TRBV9 CASSVGTENINSPLHF TGTGCCAGCAGCGTAGGGACAGAGAATATTAATTCACCCCTCCACTTT